A single sample gave rise to the 19 T cell receptor beta chains below, sequenced in a study of T-cell reconstitution after alpha-beta-depleted transplantation in children. Molecular barcoding with unique molecular identifiers was used for the TCRbeta library. TCRdb reprocessed the PCR reads via MiXCR and lists one record per CDR3 protein. The table lists around 580,000 distinct CDR3 sequences, over 25% of them singletons. This material consisted of PBMCs, taken before TCRalphabeta/CD19-depleted stem cell transplant. The receptors derive from a boy in the first two years of life with Wiskott-Aldrich syndrome, due to receive a stem cell transplant.

The rearrangement uses TRBV9 and TRBJ1-1, with 9 nucleotides matching TRBD1. Losses at the gene ends were 4 bases for V and 3 bases for J; bases not matched to a gene: 7. The germline V gene has CDR1 SGDLS and CDR2 YYNGEE. There are 15 residues in the CDR3. The CDR3 sequence is CASSSTGTGYTEAFF. The CDR3 coding sequence is TGTGCCAGCAGCTCCACCGGGACAGGGTACACTGAAGCTTTCTTT.

In its sample, this clonotype was seen a few times. The chain uses TRBV20-1 and TRBJ2-3, with 8 bases aligning to TRBD2. CDR3 length equals 16 residues. Germline trimming cut 1 base from V and 4 bases from J; bases unmatched to any gene: 10. Germline CDR1 is DFQATT and CDR2 is SNEGSKA (reference sequence). The CDR3 reads CSARVPGTSRADTQYF. The DNA for the CDR3 is TGCAGTGCTAGAGTCCCTGGGACTAGTAGGGCAGATACGCAGTATTTT.

This sequence joins TRBV19 and TRBJ2-2; maybe TRBD1 (5 bases). Germline values: CDR1 LNHDA, CDR2 SQIVND (reference sequence). The length of the CDR3 is 15 residues. The germline V and J ends were trimmed by 2 bases and 4 bases, with 11 bases remaining between them. The CDR3 nucleotides read TGTGCCAGTAGTATAAGCATCAGGGCCACCGGGGAGCTGTTTTTT. Encoded protein: CASSISIRATGELFF. Variable domain in full (rest from reference TRBV19 and TRBJ2-2): DGGITQSPKYLFRKEGQNVTLSCEQNLNHDAMYWYRQDPGQGLRLIYYSQIVNDFQKGDIAEGYSVSREKKESFPLTVTSAQKNPTAFYLCASSISIRATGELFFGEGSRLTVL.

This clonotype was picked up a small number of times. The chain is built from TRBV28 and TRBJ1-5, with D possibly matching TRBD1 (6 bases). The CDR3 has 16 amino acids. Germline V CDR1 and CDR2: MDHEN, SYDVKM. V lost 5 bases and J 2 bases, leaving 16 bases between the germline ends. The CDR3 DNA reads TGTGCCAGCAGTCTTCGTTGGGGGGCCCGCAATCAGCCCCAGCATTTT. Protein sequence: CASSLRWGARNQPQHF.

The rearrangement uses TRBV12-3 or TRBV12-4 and TRBJ1-5; the D gene is possibly TRBD1 (6 bases). V was clipped by 6 bases and J by 0 bases, with 15 bases between them. The CDR3 has 16 amino acids. The CDR3: CASRRAGGASNQPQHF. CDR3 DNA sequence: TGTGCCAGCAGACGCGCGGGGGGGGCTAGCAATCAGCCCCAGCATTTT.

This clonotype was picked up a small number of times. This rearrangement joins TRBV18 to TRBJ1-5; maybe TRBD1 (5 bases). V was cut by 6 bases and J by 5 bases, with 11 bases left in between. The germline V gene encodes CDR1 KGHSH and CDR2 LQKENI. CDR3 size: 13 residues. The CDR3 protein is CASSPRDDQPQHF. In DNA, the CDR3 is TGTGCCAGCTCCCCGAGGGACGATCAGCCCCAGCATTTT. Complete variable domain (other parts from reference TRBV18 and TRBJ1-5): NAGVMQNPRHLVRRRGQEARLRCSPMKGHSHVYWYRQLPEEGLKFMVYLQKENIIDESGMPKERFSAEFPKEGPSILRIQQVVRGDSAAYFCASSPRDDQPQHFGDGTRLSIL.

The CDR3 spells CASSSGTSAKNIQYF. The CDR3 bases are TGCGCCAGCAGCTCGGGGACATCTGCCAAAAACATTCAGTACTTC. The V gene is TRBV5-1, the J gene TRBJ2-4; D perhaps matches TRBD1 (6 bases). CDR1 is SGHRS, CDR2 YFSETQ, per germline. The V end lost 3 bases, the J end lost 1 base, and 11 bases lay between the germline ends. This CDR3 is 15 amino acids long.

This clonotype appeared a few times. The chain links TRBV10-3 to TRBJ2-5; tentatively, D is TRBD2 (6 bases). Germline V gene sequence: CDR1 ENHRY, CDR2 SYGVKD. The V end was cut by 7 bases, the J end by 7 bases, with 19 bases between. This CDR3 spans 14 amino acids. CDR3 DNA: TGTGCCATCAAGGCGGACGGGAGAAGGGGGACCCAGTACTTC. This sequence encodes CAIKADGRRGTQYF.

This clonotype was observed a few times. This sequence joins TRBV5-6 and TRBJ1-2; 7 bases line up with TRBD1. This CDR3 spans 15 amino acids. V shed 7 bases and J 4 bases; nucleotides not matched to a gene: 13. Germline loops: CDR1 SGHDT, CDR2 YYEEEE. CDR3 DNA: TGTGCCAGCGGCCCGCGGGACAGATCGCTCTATGGCTACACCTTC. It encodes CASGPRDRSLYGYTF.

This clonotype was seen a handful of times. This chain links TRBV5-1 with TRBJ2-1; 9 bases match TRBD2. Germline V gene sequence: CDR1 SGHRS, CDR2 YFSETQ. V lost 4 bases and J lost 8; bases outside the gene matches: 7. This CDR3 region has 14 residues. The CDR3 bases are TGCGCCAGCAGCGCCGCGGGAGGGCGGCATGAGCAGTTCTTC. Translation gives CASSAAGGRHEQFF.

In its sample, this clonotype was seen a few times. This chain connects TRBV18 to TRBJ1-4; maybe TRBD1 (5 bases). CDR1 is KGHSH, CDR2 LQKENI, per germline. CDR3 length: 16 amino acids. V lost 3 bases to trimming and J lost 8 bases, with 19 bases between them. This CDR3 is CASSPDQGMRGEKLFF. In DNA form, the CDR3 reads TGTGCCAGCTCACCGGACCAGGGAATGCGTGGCGAAAAACTGTTTTTT.

This clonotype has more than one count but fewer than ten. The J gene is TRBJ2-5, the V gene TRBV7-2; 8 bases map to TRBD2. J gave up 4 bases and V 1 base, and 8 bases lay outside the gene matches. The CDR3 sequence is 16 residues long. CDR1 is SGHTA and CDR2 is FQGNSA in the germline V gene. This chain's CDR3 is CASSLVLAGGSETQYF. The DNA of the CDR3 is TGTGCCAGCAGCTTAGTCCTCGCGGGAGGTTCAGAGACCCAGTACTTC. The entire variable domain, with the rest obtained from reference TRBV7-2 and TRBJ2-5, is as follows: GAGVSQSPSNKVTEKGKDVELRCDPISGHTALYWYRQSLGQGLEFLIYFQGNSAPDKSGLPSDRFSAERTGGSVSTLTIQRTQQEDSAVYLCASSLVLAGGSETQYFGPGTRLLVL.

The chain combines TRBV20-1 with TRBJ2-1, with TRBD2 matching over 10 bases. CDR1 is DFQATT, CDR2 SNEGSKA, per germline (reference sequence). Germline trimming cut 0 bases from V and 6 bases from J; bases unmatched to any gene: 2. CDR3 size: 14 residues. CDR3: CSARDRTSGNEQFF. CDR3 DNA sequence: TGCAGTGCTAGAGACCGGACTAGCGGCAATGAGCAGTTCTTC.

This clonotype was observed a few times. V is TRBV9 and J is TRBJ2-3; D unresolved. V lost 0 bases and J lost 1, with 6 bases in between. CDR1 and CDR2 from the germline V gene are SGDLS and YYNGEE. The CDR3 is 14 residues long. The CDR3 here is CASSVVPGTDTQYF. The CDR3 bases are TGTGCCAGCAGCGTAGTTCCGGGCACAGATACGCAGTATTTT.

The sample holds a few counts of this clonotype. This rearrangement joins TRBV5-1 to TRBJ1-3; D gene uncertain. Germline assignment: CDR1 SGHRS and CDR2 YFSETQ. The CDR3 runs 13 residues. The V gene lost 0 bases and the J gene lost 4 bases, with 5 bases spanning the gap. Written as DNA, the CDR3 is TGCGCCAGCAGCTTGGCAGCCGGAAACACCATATATTTT. The encoded protein is CASSLAAGNTIYF.

The chain links TRBV20-1 to TRBJ2-3; 11 bases map to TRBD2. The CDR3 covers 14 residues. Germline CDR1 DFQATT, CDR2 SNEGSKA (reference sequence). Unmatched junction bases numbered 9, after V lost 8 bases and J lost 5 bases. This CDR3 is CSPISGRAGDTQYF. As DNA, the CDR3 is TGCAGTCCTATTAGCGGGAGGGCCGGAGATACGCAGTATTTT.

The V and J genes are TRBV27 and TRBJ2-1; 9 bases line up with TRBD1. The CDR3 length is 17 residues. Unmatched junction bases numbered 9, after V lost 5 bases and J lost 1 base. The germline V gene encodes CDR1 MNHEY and CDR2 SMNVEV (reference sequence). Written as DNA, the CDR3 is TGTGCCAGCAGTATCCGTCGGACAGGGGAATCCTACAATGAGCAGTTCTTC. As protein: CASSIRRTGESYNEQFF.

V usage is TRBV29-1 and J usage is TRBJ2-5, with D possibly TRBD1 on 5 matching bases. The CDR3 consists of 13 residues. The V end lost 4 bases, the J end lost 3 bases, and 12 bases lay between the germline ends. CDR1 and CDR2 from the germline V gene are SQVTM and ANQGSEA. Written as DNA, the CDR3 is TGCAGCGTTGGGGGCAGAACGAAAGAGACCCAGTACTTC. Residues: CSVGGRTKETQYF.

The chain combines TRBV20-1 with TRBJ2-2; D could derive from TRBD1 or TRBD2 (5 bases each). The CDR3 covers 11 residues. Germline CDR1 is DFQATT and CDR2 is SNEGSKA (reference sequence). CDR3 nucleotides: TGCAGCGGGGCGGGTTTCGGGGAGCTGTTTTTT. Amino acid sequence: CSGAGFGELFF.